This is a list of T cell receptor beta chains from one sample in a study of blood T cell repertoires in COVID-19. Here immunoSEQ multiplex PCR was the method, and the copy in TCRdb shows in-frame clones only, minus some. The profile shows approximately 180,000 clones, roughly 88% of them singletons. Sample: peripheral blood. These TCRs come from a human donor with active or convalescent COVID-19. The donor label of this sample is uncertain. The CDR3 runs from the conserved cysteine through the conserved F or W. D genes are given only for firm matches. Clone size is given for some rows only: seen once, a few or many times, or a class if the clone is expanded.

j_gene,d_gene,v_gene,abundance,len,CDR3aa,CDR3nt
TRBJ2-3,NA,TRBV5-1,NA,14,CASSLGTNTDTQYF,TGCGCCAGCAGCTTGGGGACAAACACAGATACGCAGTATTTT
TRBJ2-7,TRBD2,TRBV27,NA,18,CASPTKCAGGPPSYEQYF,TGTGCCAGCCCAACCAAGTGTGCGGGAGGCCCCCCTTCCTACGAGCAGTACTTC
TRBJ1-1,NA,TRBV29-1,few,12,CSASELNTEAFF,TGCAGCGCCTCTGAGTTGAACACTGAAGCTTTCTTT
TRBJ2-3,NA,TRBV7-3,once,14,CASSLGGAADTQYF,TGTGCCAGCAGCTTAGGCGGAGCGGCAGATACGCAGTATTTT
TRBJ1-4,NA,TRBV11-2,NA,14,CASSGRGSNEKLFF,TGTGCCAGCAGCGGACGGGGGTCTAATGAAAAACTGTTTTTT
TRBJ1-1,TRBD1,TRBV4-2,NA,19,CASSRQAGQGGLLHTEAFF,TGTGCCAGCAGCCGTCAGGCCGGACAGGGAGGCTTGTTGCACACTGAAGCTTTCTTT
TRBJ2-2,TRBD1,TRBV3-1/TRBV3-2,few,14,CASSSRQGAGELFF,TGTGCCAGCAGCTCTCGACAGGGGGCCGGGGAGCTGTTTTTT
TRBJ1-4,NA,TRBV6-1,few,16,CASSESLLGGNEKLFF,TGTGCCAGCAGTGAATCTCTGCTAGGGGGTAATGAAAAACTGTTTTTT
TRBJ1-5,NA,TRBV12-5,NA,14,CASGLAGFNQPQHF,TGTGCTAGTGGTTTGGCGGGGTTCAATCAGCCCCAGCATTTT
TRBJ2-3,NA,TRBV10-1,NA,15,CASSEVAGLTDTQYF,TGCGCCAGCAGTGAAGTTGCGGGACTCACAGATACGCAGTATTTT
TRBJ1-1,NA,TRBV30,NA,13,CAWRFIFNTEAFF,TGTGCCTGGAGGTTTATCTTTAACACTGAAGCTTTCTTT
TRBJ2-7,NA,TRBV6-1,NA,12,CASSELYYEQYF,TGTGCCAGCAGTGAACTCTATTACGAGCAGTACTTC
TRBJ2-3,TRBD2,TRBV2,once,14,CASNLAGGADTQYF,TGTGCCAGCAACCTAGCGGGAGGGGCAGATACGCAGTATTTT
TRBJ1-4,TRBD1,TRBV2,once,16,CASSEQGARVNEKLFF,TGTGCCAGCAGTGAACAGGGGGCGCGGGTTAATGAAAAACTGTTTTTT
TRBJ1-4,NA,TRBV4-3,once,16,CASSQEAQPLDQKLFF,TGCGCCAGCAGCCAAGAGGCACAGCCTTTAGACCAAAAACTGTTTTTT
TRBJ1-5,TRBD1,TRBV5-1,few,16,CASSSDQGQGDQPQHF,TGCGCCAGCAGTTCAGATCAAGGACAGGGGGATCAGCCCCAGCATTTT
TRBJ2-1,TRBD1,TRBV5-1,NA,15,CASSFRQGFLNEQFF,TGCGCCAGCAGCTTCAGACAGGGATTTTTAAATGAGCAGTTCTTC
TRBJ2-4,TRBD1,TRBV5-3,NA,12,CARSRQGYIQYF,TGTGCCAGAAGTCGACAGGGTTACATTCAGTACTTC
TRBJ2-7,NA,TRBV2,NA,14,CASRTDWRAYEQYF,TGTGCCAGCAGGACTGACTGGAGGGCCTACGAGCAGTACTTC
TRBJ2-7,TRBD2,TRBV9,NA,16,CASSVSGLAGLYEQYF,TGTGCCAGCAGCGTATCGGGACTAGCGGGCTTATACGAGCAGTACTTC
TRBJ2-4,TRBD1,TRBV2,NA,17,CASSVLYRGRRFPIQYF,TGTGCCAGCAGTGTACTTTACAGGGGGCGAAGGTTCCCCATTCAGTACTTC
TRBJ2-7,NA,TRBV19,NA,12,CASSEGSYEQYF,TGTGCCAGTAGCGAGGGTTCCTACGAGCAGTACTTC
TRBJ2-5,TRBD2,TRBV29-1,NA,17,CSAAKGTSGRKGETQYF,TGCAGCGCAGCCAAGGGGACTAGCGGGAGGAAGGGAGAGACCCAGTACTTC
TRBJ1-5,TRBD1,TRBV27,NA,15,CASRSPGQANQPQHF,TGTGCCAGCAGATCTCCGGGACAGGCTAATCAGCCCCAGCATTTT